Each of the 10 T cell receptor beta chains below was sequenced from the same sample in a study of blood T cell repertoires in COVID-19 (dated by TCRdb to 2020 to 2022). Receptor amplification or capture employed the immunoSEQ multiplex PCR assay. The table was pulled from immuneACCESS by TCRdb, which kept in-frame rearrangements only. Such tables lose some clones; where checked, under half of the loss comes from unresolved V genes, and the rest has no known cause. In all, the sample holds 250,000 to 300,000 clones, and roughly 90% of those were seen once. Under 15% of the sample is taken by the ten largest. Sequenced input: peripheral blood. These TCRs come from a woman aged 55-70 years with acute or convalescent COVID-19.

This chain joins TRBV28 and TRBJ1-2; D is possibly TRBD1 (6 bases). V dropped 2 bases and J dropped 7 bases, with 17 bases sitting between them. Per germline, CDR1 MDHEN and CDR2 SYDVKM. The CDR3 sequence is 15 residues long. CDR3 residues: CASSLPLENRAGYTF. The CDR3 nucleotides are TGTGCCAGCAGTTTACCGCTCGAAAACAGGGCTGGCTACACCTTC.

The chain joins TRBV14 to TRBJ1-2; D possibly corresponds to TRBD1 (6 bases). V was shortened by 4 bases and J by 5 bases, with 14 bases between the two germline ends. From germline, CDR1 is SGHDN and CDR2 FVKESK. This CDR3 region has 14 residues. CDR3 sequence: CASSPTVTGYGYTF. CDR3 DNA: TGTGCCAGCAGCCCGACGGTCACAGGGTATGGCTACACCTTC.

The V gene is TRBV25-1, the J gene TRBJ1-2, with 8 bases aligning to TRBD1. Trimming cost V 4 bases and J 7 bases; bases outside gene matches: 5. This CDR3 spans 13 amino acids. Germline CDR1 MGHDK, CDR2 SYGVNS. The CDR3 loop reads CASSATGDTGYTF. In nucleotides, the CDR3 is TGTGCCAGCAGTGCGACAGGGGATACTGGCTACACCTTC.

The CDR3 region is CASSPIRQVNTEAFF. Written as DNA, the CDR3 is TGTGCCAGCTCACCAATCCGGCAGGTGAACACTGAAGCTTTCTTT. This chain uses TRBV18 with TRBJ1-1; D is unresolved. The germline CDR1 and CDR2 sequences are KGHSH and LQKENI. The CDR3 runs to 15 residues. V shed 2 bases and J shed 0 bases, with 10 bases lying between them.

The chain couples TRBV5-6 to TRBJ2-1; TRBD1 matches 7 bases. Trimming took 4 bases from V and 2 from J; bases not matched to a gene: 9. The CDR3 is made up of 16 amino acids. CDR1 is SGHDT, CDR2 YYEEEE, per germline. Here the CDR3 reads CASSLRVQGAYNEQFF. CDR3 in DNA: TGTGCCAGCAGCCTCCGGGTCCAGGGGGCCTACAATGAGCAGTTCTTC.

This clone was seen a single time. This sequence joins TRBV27 and TRBJ2-7; tentatively, D is TRBD1 (6 bases). This CDR3 spans 11 amino acids. V was cut by 5 bases and J by 6 bases, with 8 bases left in between. CDR1 is MNHEY and CDR2 is SMNVEV in the germline V gene (reference sequence). The chain's CDR3 is CASSTGSEQYF. The DNA for the CDR3 is TGTGCCAGCAGTACAGGGTCCGAGCAGTACTTC.

The chain recombines TRBV2 with TRBJ2-1, with 11 bases that match TRBD2. V was clipped by 3 bases and J by 7 bases; unmatched bases: 17. CDR1 is SNHLY and CDR2 is FYNNEI in the germline V gene. CDR3 length: 19 residues. Here the CDR3 DNA reads TGTGCCAGCAGTGACCGGGGGAATTGGGTAGCGGGAGGGCAGAATGAGCAGTTCTTC. This translates into CASSDRGNWVAGGQNEQFF.

The chain has TRBV9 and TRBJ1-6, with TRBD1 matching 8 bases. CDR1 and CDR2 (germline): SGDLS, YYNGEE. This CDR3 spans 15 amino acids. Trimming cost V 4 bases and J 8 bases; bases outside gene matches: 8. CDR3: CASSLEDRAHSPLHF. CDR3 coding DNA: TGTGCCAGCAGCTTAGAGGACAGGGCGCATTCACCCCTCCACTTT.

This chain uses TRBV10-3 with TRBJ2-7, with a possible D match to TRBD1 (6 bases). The CDR3 is made up of 16 amino acids. With 4 bases removed from V and 2 bases from J, the gap between germline ends came to 18 bases. CDR1 ENHRY and CDR2 SYGVKD come from the germline V gene. The DNA for the CDR3 is TGTGCCATCAGTGGATCTCCAGTGGGGGCTGCCTACGAGCAGTACTTC. It specifies CAISGSPVGAAYEQYF.

As concerns this clone: The sample holds other DNA sequences that translate to the same CDR3. The V and J genes are TRBV5-4 and TRBJ1-1, with no clear D. This CDR3 is 14 amino acids long. Germline assignment: CDR1 SGHNT and CDR2 YYREEE (reference sequence). V dropped 2 bases and J dropped 0 bases, with 8 bases sitting between them. The CDR3 DNA is TGTGCCAGCAGCTTAGCGGGTATGAACACTGAAGCTTTCTTT. Its protein is CASSLAGMNTEAFF.